This TCR beta chain was profiled in a study of radiation and T cells in renal cell carcinoma. This CDR3 has 17 amino acids. V was clipped by 5 bases and J by 2 bases; unmatched bases: 15. The V gene's germline CDR1 is SGHAT and CDR2 FQNNGV. Indicated time point: blood 2 weeks post-SBRT. Noted treatment: 15 Gy SBRT to primary tumor, nephrectomy 4 weeks later. The tumor was a clear cell renal cell carcinoma. Clones were read by immunoSEQ multiplex PCR, and TCRdb kept only the in-frame ones, dropping some. The data contain about 150,000 clones, approximately 90% of them singletons. The sample here was blood, taken from a patient whose treatment included radiotherapy and nephrectomy. This sequence joins TRBV11-2 and TRBJ2-7; 7 bases line up with TRBD2. This clonotype originated in a woman aged 45-65 years with renal cell carcinoma. CDR3 nucleotides: TGTGCCAGCAGCCCGGGGGTAGCGGGTACGATTCCCTACGAGCAGTACTTC. As protein: CASSPGVAGTIPYEQYF.